These T cell receptor beta chains were read from a single sample in a study of blood T cells in healthy people across ages. TCRdb independently ran MiXCR on the 5' RACE reads; one entry per CDR3 protein. The data show some 760,000 distinct CDR3 sequences, with approximately 25% seen just once and just under 9.5% held by the top ten. This same sample was also part of a study on T cells of mothers and their children.

The material sequenced was blood. These receptors came from a boy younger than 18 in good health. Both conserved end residues are part of each CDR3. A D gene is named only where the DNA matches it firmly. Size is stated for part of the rows, as once, few or many counts, or as a class when the clone is expanded.

CDR3nt	CDR3aa	j_gene	abundance	v_gene	d_gene
TGTGCCAGCAGTTACTCAAAGGGTTCAGATACGCAGTATTTT	CASSYSKGSDTQYF	TRBJ2-3	NA	TRBV6-6	NA
TGTGCCAGCTCACCTCGGTCCCAGACCCAGTACTTC	CASSPRSQTQYF	TRBJ2-5	NA	TRBV18	NA
TGCGCCAGCAGCCAAGAAGTCGGCACAGGAGGAAACACCATATATTTT	CASSQEVGTGGNTIYF	TRBJ1-3	few	TRBV4-3	NA
TGTGCCAGCAGCCCAGGGGTAAGCAATGAGCAGTTCTTC	CASSPGVSNEQFF	TRBJ2-1	few	TRBV27	NA
TGCAGTGCTCGAAACAGCGGATCTTCGACCTACGAGCAGTACTTC	CSARNSGSSTYEQYF	TRBJ2-7	NA	TRBV20-1	NA
TGCAGTGCTAGAGATCTTGAACGGGGGAATTCACCCCTCCACTTT	CSARDLERGNSPLHF	TRBJ1-6	few	TRBV20-1	NA
TGTGCCATCAGTGATCTCCCAGAGACCCAGTACTTC	CAISDLPETQYF	TRBJ2-5	few	TRBV10-3	NA
TGCGCCAGCAGCCAAGATCTCGAAGCCTCTAGCGTAGAGCAGTACTTC	CASSQDLEASSVEQYF	TRBJ2-5	once	TRBV4-1	NA
TGCGCCAGCAGCCAAGATTTGGAGGCCTATGGCTACACCTTC	CASSQDLEAYGYTF	TRBJ1-2	NA	TRBV4-3	NA
TGCAGTGCTAGAGGGGCAGAAGAGACCCAGTACTTC	CSARGAEETQYF	TRBJ2-5	NA	TRBV20-1	NA
TGCAGTGCTAGAGCGCCGAGACAGGTTAGCAATCAGCCCCAGCATTTT	CSARAPRQVSNQPQHF	TRBJ1-5	NA	TRBV20-1	NA
TGCAGTGCTAGAGATCACGGTCAGCCAACGGGGGGGCCGCAAGAGACCCAGTACTTC	CSARDHGQPTGGPQETQYF	TRBJ2-5	NA	TRBV20-1	TRBD2